One sample yielded the 17 T cell receptor beta chains listed below, sequenced in a study of blood T cells in healthy people across ages. Using a J-beta primer mix together with a sample-barcoded 5' primer, a second PCR was run for about 6 to 11 cycles. TCRdb processed the 5' RACE reads anew with MiXCR; each CDR3 protein has one entry. The sample has about 1.8 million distinct CDR3 sequences, about 50% seen once. Specimen: blood. The receptors derive from a woman between 40 and 50 years old in good health.

This clonotype was seen more than once but under ten times. V is TRBV12-3 or TRBV12-4 and J is TRBJ2-1; D may match TRBD1 or TRBD2 (5 bases each). The V and J ends lost 6 bases and 8 bases respectively, with 20 bases between them. The CDR3 covers 15 residues. CDR3 DNA: TGTGCCAGCAGCACGGGGCAGGGAGTCAGAGATGAGCAGTTCTTC. Protein: CASSTGQGVRDEQFF.

J is TRBJ2-7 and V is TRBV20-1; 8 bases match TRBD2. This CDR3 has 19 amino acids. V was pared by 0 bases and J by 6 bases, with 22 bases of the junction left unmatched. CDR1 and CDR2 from the germline V gene are DFQATT and SNEGSKA (reference sequence). CDR3 in DNA: TGCAGTGCTAGAGATTCTTCGGGGTTTAGCGGGGTTGAAACGCCCGAGCAGTACTTC. Translated: CSARDSSGFSGVETPEQYF.

The chain employs TRBV6-1 and TRBJ2-3, with D possibly matching TRBD2 (6 bases). The CDR3 covers 17 residues. Germline V CDR1 and CDR2: MNHNS, SASEGT. Trimming stripped 0 bases from V and 1 base from J, with 14 bases between. The CDR3 coding sequence is TGTGCCAGCAGTGAAGCGGGGTGGGGGGTGGGCACAGATACGCAGTATTTT. Translation gives CASSEAGWGVGTDTQYF.

The chain employs TRBV15 and TRBJ1-5, with a weak D call TRBD1 (5 bases). This CDR3 is built from 17 residues. Trimming removed 0 bases from V and 3 bases from J, with 15 bases in between. Per germline, CDR1 LNHNV and CDR2 YYDKDF (reference sequence). As DNA, the CDR3 is TGTGCCACCAGCAGAGATCTAGACAGCGGGTACAATCAGCCCCAGCATTTT. This encodes CATSRDLDSGYNQPQHF.

V and J are TRBV13 and TRBJ2-1, with D possibly TRBD1 on 5 matching bases. Trimming took 6 bases from V and 7 from J, leaving 13 bases between them. Germline V lookup: CDR1 PRHDT, CDR2 FYEKMQ (reference sequence). The CDR3 runs to 13 residues. DNA of the CDR3: TGTGCCAGCAGGCATCAGGGAAGGAATGAGCAGTTCTTC. Protein sequence: CASRHQGRNEQFF.

A few counts support this clonotype. V usage is TRBV29-1 and J usage is TRBJ2-7; 7 nucleotides align to TRBD1. V gave up 6 bases and J gave up 3 bases; unmatched junction bases: 8. The CDR3 loop spans 13 amino acids. Germline CDR1 SQVTM, CDR2 ANQGSEA. CDR3 sequence: CSVRQGSSYEQYF. DNA of the CDR3: TGCAGCGTGAGACAGGGATCGAGCTACGAGCAGTACTTC.

The chain couples TRBV6-2 or TRBV6-3 to TRBJ1-1; D may be TRBD1 (5 bases). The CDR3 covers 13 residues. The V gene's germline CDR1 is MNHEY and CDR2 SVGEGT. V dropped 3 bases and J dropped 7 bases, with 12 bases sitting between them. The CDR3 region is CASSYYGAIEAFF. CDR3 sequence (DNA): TGTGCCAGCAGTTATTATGGGGCGATTGAAGCTTTCTTT.

A few counts support this clonotype. The CDR3 sequence is CASSQDAGLDTQYF. DNA of the CDR3: TGTGCCAGCAGCCAAGATGCGGGGTTGGATACGCAGTATTTT. The J gene is TRBJ2-3, the V gene TRBV4-2, with D possibly TRBD2 on 6 matching bases. This CDR3 spans 14 amino acids. Germline CDR1 and CDR2: LGHNA and YNFKEQ. The V gene lost 0 bases and the J gene lost 6 bases, with 10 bases spanning the gap.

The chain joins TRBV28 to TRBJ2-7; 8 positions match TRBD2. The assigned J gene may be wrong: the sequence end matches TRBJ2-5 better. Germline loops: CDR1 MDHEN, CDR2 SYDVKM. The CDR3 runs 14 residues. Written as DNA, the CDR3 is TGTGCCAGCAGTGTCGGGGGGGCCCTAGAGACCCAGTACTTC. The encoded protein is CASSVGGALETQYF.

This clonotype was counted once. J is TRBJ2-5 and V is TRBV27; maybe TRBD1 (7 bases). CDR3 length: 15 residues. The germline CDR1 and CDR2 sequences are MNHEY and SMNVEV (reference sequence). Trimming shortened V by 6 bases and J by 1 base, and 15 bases separated the two germline ends. The CDR3, as DNA: TGTGCCAGCAGCACACAGGGGAGGTTCCAAGAGACCCAGTACTTC. This translates into CASSTQGRFQETQYF.

This clonotype was observed once. This rearrangement joins TRBV13 to TRBJ1-2; the match to TRBD1 covers 12 bases. V lost 6 bases and J lost 4; bases outside the gene matches: 6. This CDR3 spans 15 amino acids. CDR1 and CDR2 from the germline V gene are PRHDT and FYEKMQ (reference sequence). The CDR3 spells CASSRGQGATYGYTF. CDR3 sequence (DNA): TGTGCCAGCAGTAGGGGACAGGGGGCAACCTATGGCTACACCTTC.

The rearrangement links TRBV7-3 to TRBJ2-6, with D perhaps TRBD1 (6 bases). V was trimmed by 3 bases and J by 0 bases, leaving 12 bases between them. Germline V lookup: CDR1 SGHTA, CDR2 FQGTGA. The CDR3 runs 17 residues. CDR3 bases: TGTGCCAGCAGCTTGGCAGGGGATTTCTCTGGGGCCAACGTCCTGACTTTC. Its protein product is CASSLAGDFSGANVLTF.

This sequence joins TRBV7-8 and TRBJ1-5; D possibly corresponds to TRBD1 (5 bases). CDR1 and CDR2 from the germline V gene are SGHVS and FQNEAQ. The CDR3 totals 15 residues. Trimming pared 3 bases from V and 4 bases from J, leaving 13 bases between. CDR3: CASSLGREGNQPQHF. The CDR3 DNA follows: TGTGCCAGCAGCTTGGGGCGGGAAGGGAATCAGCCCCAGCATTTT.

The chain is built from TRBV29-1 and TRBJ2-1; D perhaps matches TRBD2 (6 bases). From germline, CDR1 is SQVTM and CDR2 ANQGSEA. The CDR3 is made up of 16 amino acids. CDR3 region: CSLGGDIGRSYNEQFF. The CDR3 region has the DNA TGCTCCCTTGGGGGTGATATCGGGAGATCCTACAATGAGCAGTTCTTC.

This sequence joins TRBV20-1 and TRBJ2-4, with D perhaps TRBD1 (8 bases). The germline V gene has CDR1 DFQATT and CDR2 SNEGSKA (reference sequence). Trimming shortened V by 8 bases and J by 8 bases, and 22 bases separated the two germline ends. The CDR3 totals 14 residues. The CDR3 is CSIRQGREIDIQYF. DNA for the CDR3: TGCAGTATCAGACAGGGGCGGGAGATAGACATTCAGTACTTC.

J is TRBJ2-1 and V is TRBV24-1; 14 bases map to TRBD2. There are 17 residues in the CDR3. The germline CDR1 and CDR2 sequences are KGHDR and SFDVKD. Unmatched junction bases numbered 8, after V lost 3 bases and J lost 8 bases. The CDR3 loop is CATSDPGLAGAGDEQFF. In DNA, the CDR3 is TGTGCCACCAGTGATCCGGGACTAGCGGGGGCCGGGGATGAGCAGTTCTTC.

There are a few counts of this clonotype. The gene calls are TRBV10-3 and TRBJ2-1, with D maybe TRBD2 (6 bases). Germline-derived CDR1 and CDR2 are ENHRY and SYGVKD. V lost 4 bases and J 6 bases, leaving 7 bases between the germline ends. The CDR3 has 12 residues. CDR3 nucleotide sequence: TGTGCCATCAGTGGGGACTCCAATGAGCAGTTCTTC. Translating it yields CAISGDSNEQFF.